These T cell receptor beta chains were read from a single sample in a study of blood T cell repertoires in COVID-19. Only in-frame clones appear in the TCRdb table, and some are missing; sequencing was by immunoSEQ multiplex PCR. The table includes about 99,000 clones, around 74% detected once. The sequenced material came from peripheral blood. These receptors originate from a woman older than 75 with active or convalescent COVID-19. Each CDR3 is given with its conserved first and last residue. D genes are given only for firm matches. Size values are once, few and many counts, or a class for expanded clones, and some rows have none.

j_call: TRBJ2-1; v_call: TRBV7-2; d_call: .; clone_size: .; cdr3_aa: CASSPLAVSYNEQFF; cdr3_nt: TGTGCCAGCAGCCCCCTGGCGGTCAGCTACAATGAGCAGTTCTTC
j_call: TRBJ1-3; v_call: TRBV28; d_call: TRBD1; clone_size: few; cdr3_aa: CASRLNDRGAGNTIYF; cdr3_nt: TGTGCCAGCAGGTTAAATGACAGGGGGGCTGGAAACACCATATATTTT
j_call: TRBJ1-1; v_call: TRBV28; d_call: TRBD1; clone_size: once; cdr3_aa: CASRLGTGGDTEAFF; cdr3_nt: TGTGCCAGCAGGTTAGGGACAGGGGGTGACACTGAAGCTTTCTTT
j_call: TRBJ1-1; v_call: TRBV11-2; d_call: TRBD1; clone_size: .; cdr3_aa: CASSQQGITEAFF; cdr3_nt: TGTGCCAGCAGTCAACAGGGGATCACTGAAGCTTTCTTT
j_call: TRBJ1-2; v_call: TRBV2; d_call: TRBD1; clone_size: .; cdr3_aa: CASTPFRDRGQYGYTF; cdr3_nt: TGTGCCAGCACCCCTTTCCGGGACAGGGGACAATATGGCTACACCTTC
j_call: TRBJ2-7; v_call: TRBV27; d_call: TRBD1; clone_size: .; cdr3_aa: CASSSGQGAYEQYF; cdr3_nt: TGTGCCAGCAGTTCGGGACAGGGGGCCTACGAGCAGTACTTC
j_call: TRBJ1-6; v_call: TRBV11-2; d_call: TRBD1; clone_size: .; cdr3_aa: CAGRRTGNSPLHF; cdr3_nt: TGTGCCGGACGGAGGACAGGGAATTCACCCCTCCACTTT
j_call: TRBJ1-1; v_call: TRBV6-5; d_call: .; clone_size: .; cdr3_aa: CASILNRDTEAFF; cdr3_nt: TGTGCCAGCATCCTAAACCGGGACACTGAAGCTTTCTTT
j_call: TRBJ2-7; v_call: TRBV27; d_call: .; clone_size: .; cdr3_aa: CASSPHILVPGSQWDF; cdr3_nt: TGTGCCAGCAGTCCCCATATTCTTGTTCCAGGTTCGCAATGGGACTTC
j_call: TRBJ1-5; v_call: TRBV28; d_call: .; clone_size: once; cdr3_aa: CASSPSPGGGQPQHF; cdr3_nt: TGTGCCAGCAGCCCCTCTCCGGGGGGAGGCCAGCCCCAGCATTTT
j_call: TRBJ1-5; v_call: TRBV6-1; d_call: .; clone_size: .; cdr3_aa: CASSEALWEDQPQHF; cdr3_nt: TGTGCCAGCAGTGAAGCGCTTTGGGAGGATCAGCCCCAGCATTTT
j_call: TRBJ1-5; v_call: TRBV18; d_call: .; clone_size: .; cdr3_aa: CASSPHRDQPQHF; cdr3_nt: TGTGCCAGCTCACCTCACAGGGATCAGCCCCAGCATTTT
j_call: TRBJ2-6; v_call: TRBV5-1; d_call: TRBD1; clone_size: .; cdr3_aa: CASSLWTGGAGANVLTF; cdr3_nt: TGTGCCAGCAGCTTGTGGACAGGGGGCGCTGGGGCCAACGTCCTGACTTTC
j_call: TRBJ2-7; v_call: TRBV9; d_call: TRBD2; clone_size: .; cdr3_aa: CASSESGTSGSQGEQYF; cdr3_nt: TGTGCCAGCAGCGAATCCGGGACTAGCGGGAGCCAGGGCGAGCAGTACTTC
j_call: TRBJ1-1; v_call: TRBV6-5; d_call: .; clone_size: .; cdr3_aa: CASSYWEGGGNTEAFF; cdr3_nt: TGTGCCAGCAGTTACTGGGAGGGGGGGGGCAACACTGAAGCTTTCTTT
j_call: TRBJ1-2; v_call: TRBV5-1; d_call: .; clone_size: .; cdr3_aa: CASSLDSAGMRSYTF; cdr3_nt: TGCGCCAGCAGCTTGGATTCTGCGGGCATGAGAAGCTACACCTTC
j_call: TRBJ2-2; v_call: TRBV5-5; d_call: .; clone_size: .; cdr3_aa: CASSFPAGANTGELFF; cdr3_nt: TGTGCCAGCAGCTTTCCAGCGGGCGCGAACACCGGGGAGCTGTTTTTT
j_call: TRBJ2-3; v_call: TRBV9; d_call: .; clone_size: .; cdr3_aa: CASSVDTSTDTQYF; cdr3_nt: TGTGCCAGCAGCGTAGATACTAGCACAGATACGCAGTATTTT
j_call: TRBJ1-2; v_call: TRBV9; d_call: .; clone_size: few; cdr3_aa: CASTPNPTGGYTF; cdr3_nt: TGTGCCAGCACCCCAAACCCCACGGGGGGCTACACCTTC
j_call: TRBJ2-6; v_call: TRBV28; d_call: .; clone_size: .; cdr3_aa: CASSWASGANVLTF; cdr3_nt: TGTGCCAGCAGTTGGGCCTCTGGGGCCAACGTCCTGACTTTC
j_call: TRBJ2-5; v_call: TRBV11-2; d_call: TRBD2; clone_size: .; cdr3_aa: CASSLAGSGSETQYF; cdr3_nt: TGTGCCAGCAGCCTAGCGGGTAGCGGGAGTGAGACCCAGTACTTC
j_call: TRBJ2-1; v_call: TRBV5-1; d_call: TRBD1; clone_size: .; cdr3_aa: CASSWGYRGRGSYNEQFF; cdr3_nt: TGCGCCAGCAGCTGGGGATACAGGGGTCGGGGCTCCTACAATGAGCAGTTCTTC
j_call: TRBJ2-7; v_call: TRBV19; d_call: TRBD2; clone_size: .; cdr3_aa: CAPPILAGNYEQYF; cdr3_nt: TGTGCCCCCCCTATTCTAGCGGGGAACTACGAGCAGTACTTC
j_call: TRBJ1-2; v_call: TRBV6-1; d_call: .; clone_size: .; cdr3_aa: CASSEDSRQVIDGYTF; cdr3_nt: TGTGCCAGCAGTGAAGATTCGAGACAGGTAATCGATGGCTACACCTTC
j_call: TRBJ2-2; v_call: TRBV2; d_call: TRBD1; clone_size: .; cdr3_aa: CASSYTGGEAGELFF; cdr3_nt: TGTGCCAGCAGTTACACAGGGGGCGAGGCCGGGGAGCTGTTTTTT
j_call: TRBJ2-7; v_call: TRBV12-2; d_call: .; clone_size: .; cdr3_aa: CASRGSGSNYEQYF; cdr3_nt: TGTGCAAGTCGCGGAAGCGGGAGTAACTACGAGCAGTACTTC
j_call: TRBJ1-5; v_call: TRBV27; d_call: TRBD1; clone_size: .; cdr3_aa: CASSLGPQGANQPQHF; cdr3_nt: TGTGCCAGCAGTTTAGGTCCACAGGGGGCTAATCAGCCCCAGCATTTT
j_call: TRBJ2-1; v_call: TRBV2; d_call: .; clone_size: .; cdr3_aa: CASTSDSRWNEQFF; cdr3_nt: TGTGCCAGCACATCCGACTCCCGGTGGAATGAGCAGTTCTTC
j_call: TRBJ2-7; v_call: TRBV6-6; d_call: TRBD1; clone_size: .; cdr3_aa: CASSTRQGGIYEQYF; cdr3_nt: TGTGCCAGCAGTACCCGACAGGGGGGGATCTACGAGCAGTACTTC
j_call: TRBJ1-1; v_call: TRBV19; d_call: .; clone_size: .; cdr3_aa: CASTTQGNTEAFF; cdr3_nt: TGTGCCAGTACTACTCAGGGGAACACTGAAGCTTTCTTT
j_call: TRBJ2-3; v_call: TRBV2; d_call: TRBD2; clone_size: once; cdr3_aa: CASRDLSGRVTDTQYF; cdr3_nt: TGTGCCAGCAGGGACTTAAGCGGGAGGGTCACAGATACGCAGTATTTT
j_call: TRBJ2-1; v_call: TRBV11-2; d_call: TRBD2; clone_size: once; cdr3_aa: CASSSKREVNNEQFF; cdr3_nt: TGTGCCAGCAGTTCGAAGCGGGAGGTAAACAATGAGCAGTTCTTC
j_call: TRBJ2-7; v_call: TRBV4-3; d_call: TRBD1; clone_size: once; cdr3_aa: CASSRVTGAGVEQYF; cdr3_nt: TGCGCCAGCAGCCGAGTAACAGGGGCAGGGGTCGAGCAGTACTTC
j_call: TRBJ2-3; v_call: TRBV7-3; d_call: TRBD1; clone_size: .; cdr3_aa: CASSWGQGLTSTDTQYF; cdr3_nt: TGTGCCAGCAGCTGGGGACAGGGATTAACTAGCACAGATACGCAGTATTTT
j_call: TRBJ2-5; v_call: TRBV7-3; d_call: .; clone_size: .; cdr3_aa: CASSPGLGGTQYF; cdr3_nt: TGTGCCAGCAGCCCGGGACTCGGGGGGACCCAGTACTTC
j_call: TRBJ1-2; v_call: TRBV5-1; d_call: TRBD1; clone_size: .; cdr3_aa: CASSLGQGIRGYTF; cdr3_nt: TGCGCCAGCAGCTTGGGACAGGGAATTCGTGGCTACACCTTC
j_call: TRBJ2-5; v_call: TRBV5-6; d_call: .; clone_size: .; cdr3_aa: CASSLGQVQETQYF; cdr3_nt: TGTGCCAGCAGCTTGGGTCAGGTACAAGAGACCCAGTACTTC
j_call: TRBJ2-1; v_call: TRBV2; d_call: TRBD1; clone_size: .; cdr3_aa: CASSAWTGVYNEQFF; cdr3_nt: TGTGCCAGCAGTGCGTGGACAGGGGTCTACAATGAGCAGTTCTTC
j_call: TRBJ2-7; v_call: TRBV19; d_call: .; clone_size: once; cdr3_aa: CARSRQEAYEQYF; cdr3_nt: TGTGCCAGGAGTAGGCAGGAGGCCTACGAGCAGTACTTC
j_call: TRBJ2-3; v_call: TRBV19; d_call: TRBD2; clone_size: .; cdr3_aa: CASTAGRADTQYF; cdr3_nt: TGTGCCAGTACGGCCGGGAGGGCTGATACGCAGTATTTT
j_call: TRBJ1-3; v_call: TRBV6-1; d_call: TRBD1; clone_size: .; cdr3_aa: CASSEMDRGRNTIYF; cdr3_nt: TGTGCCAGCAGTGAAATGGACAGGGGGAGAAACACCATATATTTT
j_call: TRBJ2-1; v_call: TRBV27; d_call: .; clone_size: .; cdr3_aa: CASKRAGGHNEQFF; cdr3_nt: TGTGCCAGTAAAAGAGCAGGGGGGCACAATGAGCAGTTCTTC
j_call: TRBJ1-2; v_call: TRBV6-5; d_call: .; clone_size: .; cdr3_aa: CASNRRGYGGYTF; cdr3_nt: TGTGCCAGCAACCGTCGAGGGTACGGTGGCTACACCTTC
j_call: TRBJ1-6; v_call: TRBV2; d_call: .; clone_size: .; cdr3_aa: CATSGLSDSPLHF; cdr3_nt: TGTGCAACCTCGGGTCTCTCGGATTCACCCCTCCACTTT
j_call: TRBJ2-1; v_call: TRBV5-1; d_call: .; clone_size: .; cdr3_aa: CASSFAGQFNEQFF; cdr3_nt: TGTGCCAGCAGCTTTGCGGGACAGTTCAATGAGCAGTTCTTC